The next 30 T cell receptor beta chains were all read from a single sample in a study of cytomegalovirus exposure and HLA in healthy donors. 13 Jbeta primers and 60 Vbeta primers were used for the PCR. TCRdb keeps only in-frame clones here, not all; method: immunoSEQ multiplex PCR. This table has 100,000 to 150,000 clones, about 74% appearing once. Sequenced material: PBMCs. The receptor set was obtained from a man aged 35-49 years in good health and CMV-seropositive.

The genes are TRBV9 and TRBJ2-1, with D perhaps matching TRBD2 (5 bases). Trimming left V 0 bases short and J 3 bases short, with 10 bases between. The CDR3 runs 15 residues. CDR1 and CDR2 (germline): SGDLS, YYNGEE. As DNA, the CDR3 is TGTGCCAGCAGCGTAGGAGGGCAGGTCTACAATGAGCAGTTCTTC. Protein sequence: CASSVGGQVYNEQFF.

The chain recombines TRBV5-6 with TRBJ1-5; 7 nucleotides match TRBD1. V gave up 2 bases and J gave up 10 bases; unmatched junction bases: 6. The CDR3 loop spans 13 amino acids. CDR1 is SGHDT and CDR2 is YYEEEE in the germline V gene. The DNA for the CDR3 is TGTGCCAGCAGCTTCGGACAGGCTAGTCCCCAGCATTTT. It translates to CASSFGQASPQHF.

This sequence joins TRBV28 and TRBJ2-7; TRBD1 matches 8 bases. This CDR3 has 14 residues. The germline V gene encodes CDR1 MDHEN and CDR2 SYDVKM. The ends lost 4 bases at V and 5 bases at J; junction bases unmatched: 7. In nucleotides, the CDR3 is TGTGCCAGCAGTTACCAGGGGGCGCGAAACGAGCAGTACTTC. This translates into CASSYQGARNEQYF.

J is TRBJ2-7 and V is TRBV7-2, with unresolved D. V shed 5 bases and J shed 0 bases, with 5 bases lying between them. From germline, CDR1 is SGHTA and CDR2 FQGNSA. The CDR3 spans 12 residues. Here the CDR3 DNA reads TGTGCCAGCAGCGCGAGCTCCTACGAGCAGTACTTC. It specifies CASSASSYEQYF. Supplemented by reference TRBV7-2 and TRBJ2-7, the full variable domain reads GAGVSQSPSNKVTEKGKDVELRCDPISGHTALYWYRQSLGQGLEFLIYFQGNSAPDKSGLPSDRFSAERTGGSVSTLTIQRTQQEDSAVYLCASSASSYEQYFGPGTRLTVT.

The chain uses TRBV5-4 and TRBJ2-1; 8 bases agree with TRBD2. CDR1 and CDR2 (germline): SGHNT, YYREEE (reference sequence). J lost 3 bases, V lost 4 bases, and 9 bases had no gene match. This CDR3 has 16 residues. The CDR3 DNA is TGTGCCAGCAGCCCGAGAGGGCGGGGGGACTACAATGAGCAGTTCTTC. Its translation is CASSPRGRGDYNEQFF.

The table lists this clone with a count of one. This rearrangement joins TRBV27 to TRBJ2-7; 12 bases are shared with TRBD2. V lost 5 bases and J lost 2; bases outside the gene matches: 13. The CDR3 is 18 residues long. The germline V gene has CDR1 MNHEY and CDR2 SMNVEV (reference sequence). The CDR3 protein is CASSPRSSGRAFAYEQYF. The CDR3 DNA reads TGTGCCAGCAGTCCCCGTTCTAGCGGGAGGGCCTTCGCCTACGAGCAGTACTTC.

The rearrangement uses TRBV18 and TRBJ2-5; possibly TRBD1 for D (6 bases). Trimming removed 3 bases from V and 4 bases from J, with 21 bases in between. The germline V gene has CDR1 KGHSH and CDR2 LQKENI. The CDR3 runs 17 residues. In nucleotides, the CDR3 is TGTGCCAGCTCACCGACTACTGGGGGCAGATCAGGAGAGACCCAGTACTTC. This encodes CASSPTTGGRSGETQYF.

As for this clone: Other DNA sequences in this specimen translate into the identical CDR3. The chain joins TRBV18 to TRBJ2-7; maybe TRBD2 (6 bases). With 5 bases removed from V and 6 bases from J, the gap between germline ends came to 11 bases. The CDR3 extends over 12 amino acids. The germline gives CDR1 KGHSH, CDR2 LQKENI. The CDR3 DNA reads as TGTGCCAGCTCAAAGGAAGCGGGCGAGCAGTACTTC. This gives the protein CASSKEAGEQYF.

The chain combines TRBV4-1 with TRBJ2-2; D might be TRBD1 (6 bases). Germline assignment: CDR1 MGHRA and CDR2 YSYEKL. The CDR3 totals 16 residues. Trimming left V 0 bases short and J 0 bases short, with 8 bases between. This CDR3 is CASSQEGTPNTGELFF. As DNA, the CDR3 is TGCGCCAGCAGCCAAGAGGGGACACCGAACACCGGGGAGCTGTTTTTT.

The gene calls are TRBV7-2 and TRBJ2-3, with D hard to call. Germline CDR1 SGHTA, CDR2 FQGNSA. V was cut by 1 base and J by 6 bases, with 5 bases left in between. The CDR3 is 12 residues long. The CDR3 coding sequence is TGTGCCAGCAGCTTAGGGGCTGATACGCAGTATTTT. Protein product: CASSLGADTQYF.

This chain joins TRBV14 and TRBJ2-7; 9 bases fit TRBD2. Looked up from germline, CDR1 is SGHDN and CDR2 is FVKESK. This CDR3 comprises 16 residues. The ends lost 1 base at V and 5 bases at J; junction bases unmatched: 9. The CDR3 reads CASSQGPGLALHEQYF. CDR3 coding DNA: TGTGCCAGCAGCCAAGGGCCGGGACTAGCTCTCCACGAGCAGTACTTC.

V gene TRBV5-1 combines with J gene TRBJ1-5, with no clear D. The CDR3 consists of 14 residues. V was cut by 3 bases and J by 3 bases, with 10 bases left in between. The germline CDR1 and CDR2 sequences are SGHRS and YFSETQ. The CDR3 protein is CASSSGQPNQPQHF. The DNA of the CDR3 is TGCGCCAGCAGCTCAGGCCAGCCCAATCAGCCCCAGCATTTT.

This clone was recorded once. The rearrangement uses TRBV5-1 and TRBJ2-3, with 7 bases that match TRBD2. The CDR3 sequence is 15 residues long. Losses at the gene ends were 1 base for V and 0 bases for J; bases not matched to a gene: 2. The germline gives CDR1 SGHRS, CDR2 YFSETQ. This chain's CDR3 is CASSLMGGSTDTQYF. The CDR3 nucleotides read TGCGCCAGCAGCTTGATGGGGGGGAGCACAGATACGCAGTATTTT.

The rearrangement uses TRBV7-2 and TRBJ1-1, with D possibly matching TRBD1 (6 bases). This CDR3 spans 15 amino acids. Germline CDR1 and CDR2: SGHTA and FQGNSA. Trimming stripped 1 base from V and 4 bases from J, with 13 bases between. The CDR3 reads CASSLGVQGSTEAFF. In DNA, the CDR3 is TGTGCCAGCAGCTTAGGCGTTCAGGGGAGCACTGAAGCTTTCTTT.

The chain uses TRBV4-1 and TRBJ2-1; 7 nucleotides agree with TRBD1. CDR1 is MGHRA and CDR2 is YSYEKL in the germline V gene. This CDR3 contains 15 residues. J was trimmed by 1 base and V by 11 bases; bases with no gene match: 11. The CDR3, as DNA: TGCGCCTCGAGCAGGGGGATGAGGTCCTACAATGAGCAGTTCTTC. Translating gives CASSRGMRSYNEQFF.

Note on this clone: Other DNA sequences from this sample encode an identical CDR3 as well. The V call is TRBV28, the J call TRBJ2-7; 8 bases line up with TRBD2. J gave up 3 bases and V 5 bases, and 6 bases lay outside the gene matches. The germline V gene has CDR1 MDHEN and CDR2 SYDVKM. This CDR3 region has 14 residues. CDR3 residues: CASSPPGGLYEQYF. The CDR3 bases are TGTGCCAGCAGTCCGCCGGGGGGGCTCTACGAGCAGTACTTC. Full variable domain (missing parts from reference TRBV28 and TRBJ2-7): DVKVTQSSRYLVKRTGEKVFLECVQDMDHENMFWYRQDPGLGLRLIYFSYDVKMKEKGDIPEGYSVSREKKERFSLILESASTNQTSMYLCASSPPGGLYEQYFGPGTRLTVT.

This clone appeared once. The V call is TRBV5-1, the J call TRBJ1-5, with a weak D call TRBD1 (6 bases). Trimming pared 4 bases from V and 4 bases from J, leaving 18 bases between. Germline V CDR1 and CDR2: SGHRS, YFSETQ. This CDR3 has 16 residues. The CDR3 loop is CASSPTPRQDNQPQHF. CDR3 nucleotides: TGCGCCAGCAGCCCAACCCCCCGACAGGATAATCAGCCCCAGCATTTT. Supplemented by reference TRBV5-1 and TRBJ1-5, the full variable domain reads KAGVTQTPRYLIKTRGQQVTLSCSPISGHRSVSWYQQTPGQGLQFLFEYFSETQRNKGNFPGRFSGRQFSNSRSEMNVSTLELGDSALYLCASSPTPRQDNQPQHFGDGTRLSIL.

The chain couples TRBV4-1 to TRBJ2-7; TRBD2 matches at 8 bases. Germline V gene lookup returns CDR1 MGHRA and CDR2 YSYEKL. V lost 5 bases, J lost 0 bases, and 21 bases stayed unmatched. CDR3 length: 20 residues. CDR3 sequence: CASSISHFTPSGLSSYEQYF. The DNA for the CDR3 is TGCGCCAGCAGCATAAGCCATTTTACCCCTAGCGGGCTAAGCTCCTACGAGCAGTACTTC.

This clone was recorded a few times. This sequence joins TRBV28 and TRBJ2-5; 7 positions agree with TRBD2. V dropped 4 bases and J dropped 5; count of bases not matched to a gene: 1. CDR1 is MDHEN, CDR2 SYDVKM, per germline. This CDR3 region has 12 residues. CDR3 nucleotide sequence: TGTGCCAGCAGTTGGGGGGGGGAGACCCAGTACTTC. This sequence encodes CASSWGGETQYF. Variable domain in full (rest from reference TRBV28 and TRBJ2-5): DVKVTQSSRYLVKRTGEKVFLECVQDMDHENMFWYRQDPGLGLRLIYFSYDVKMKEKGDIPEGYSVSREKKERFSLILESASTNQTSMYLCASSWGGETQYFGPGTRLLVL.

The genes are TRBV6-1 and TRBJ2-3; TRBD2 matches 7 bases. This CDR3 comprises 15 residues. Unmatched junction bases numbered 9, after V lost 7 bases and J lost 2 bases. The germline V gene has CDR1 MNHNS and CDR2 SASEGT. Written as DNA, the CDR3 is TGTGCCAGCATTAAGCTGCGGGGGAACACAGATACGCAGTATTTT. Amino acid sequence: CASIKLRGNTDTQYF.

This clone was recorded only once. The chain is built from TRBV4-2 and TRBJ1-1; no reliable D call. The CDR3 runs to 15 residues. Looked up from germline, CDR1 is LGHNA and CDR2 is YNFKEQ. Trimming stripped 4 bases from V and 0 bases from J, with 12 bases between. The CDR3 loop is CASSRGDTVNTEAFF. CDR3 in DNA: TGTGCCAGCAGCCGTGGTGACACAGTGAACACTGAAGCTTTCTTT.

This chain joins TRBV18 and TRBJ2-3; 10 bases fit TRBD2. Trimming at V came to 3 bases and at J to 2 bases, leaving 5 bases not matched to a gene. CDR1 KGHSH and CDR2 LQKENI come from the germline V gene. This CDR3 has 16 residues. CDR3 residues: CASSPPSGGTTDTQYF. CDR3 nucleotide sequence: TGTGCCAGCTCACCCCCTAGCGGGGGAACCACAGATACGCAGTATTTT.

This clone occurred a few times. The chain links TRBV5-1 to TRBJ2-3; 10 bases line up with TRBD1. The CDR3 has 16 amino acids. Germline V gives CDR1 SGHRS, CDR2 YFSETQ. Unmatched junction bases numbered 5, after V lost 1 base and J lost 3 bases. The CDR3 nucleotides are TGCGCCAGCAGCTTGTTGGTGGGACAGGGGACAGATACGCAGTATTTT. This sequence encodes CASSLLVGQGTDTQYF.

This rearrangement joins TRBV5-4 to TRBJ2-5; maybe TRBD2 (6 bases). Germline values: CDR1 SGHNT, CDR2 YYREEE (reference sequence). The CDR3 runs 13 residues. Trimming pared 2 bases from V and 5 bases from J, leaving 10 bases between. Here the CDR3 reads CASSFTSGETQYF. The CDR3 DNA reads TGTGCCAGCAGCTTTACAAGCGGGGAGACCCAGTACTTC.

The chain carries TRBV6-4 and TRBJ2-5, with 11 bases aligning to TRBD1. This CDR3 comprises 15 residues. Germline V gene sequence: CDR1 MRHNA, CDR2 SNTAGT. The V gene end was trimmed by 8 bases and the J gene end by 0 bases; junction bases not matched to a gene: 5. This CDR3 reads CASERDRGYQETQYF. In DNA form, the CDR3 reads TGTGCCAGCGAACGGGACAGGGGGTACCAAGAGACCCAGTACTTC.

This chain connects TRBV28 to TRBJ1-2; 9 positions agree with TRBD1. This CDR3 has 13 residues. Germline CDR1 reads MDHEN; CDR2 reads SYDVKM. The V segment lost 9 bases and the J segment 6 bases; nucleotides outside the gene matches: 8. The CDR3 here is CASYYRGQNGYTF. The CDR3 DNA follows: TGTGCCAGTTACTACAGGGGGCAGAATGGCTACACCTTC.

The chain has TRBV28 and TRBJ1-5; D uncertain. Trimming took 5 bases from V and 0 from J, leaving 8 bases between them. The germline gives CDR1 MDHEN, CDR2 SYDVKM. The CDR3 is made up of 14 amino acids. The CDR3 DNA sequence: TGTGCCAGCAGTCTCCGTATTAGCAATCAGCCCCAGCATTTT. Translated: CASSLRISNQPQHF.

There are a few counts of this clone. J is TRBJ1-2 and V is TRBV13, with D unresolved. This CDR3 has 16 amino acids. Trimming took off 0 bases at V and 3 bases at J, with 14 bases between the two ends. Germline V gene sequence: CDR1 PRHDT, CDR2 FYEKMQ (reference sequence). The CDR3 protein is CASSLGRRGTDYGYTF. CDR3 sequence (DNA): TGTGCCAGCAGCTTAGGCCGACGGGGTACTGACTATGGCTACACCTTC. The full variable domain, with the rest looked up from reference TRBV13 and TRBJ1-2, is AAGVIQSPRHLIKEKRETATLKCYPIPRHDTVYWYQQGPGQDPQFLISFYEKMQSDKGSIPDRFSAQQFSDYHSELNMSSLELGDSALYFCASSLGRRGTDYGYTFGSGTRLTVV.

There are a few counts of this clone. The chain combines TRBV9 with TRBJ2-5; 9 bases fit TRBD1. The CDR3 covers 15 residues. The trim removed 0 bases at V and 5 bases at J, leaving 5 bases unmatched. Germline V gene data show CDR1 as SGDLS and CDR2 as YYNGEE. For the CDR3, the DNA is TGTGCCAGCAGCGTAGGGGACAGGGACGGGGAGACCCAGTACTTC. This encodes CASSVGDRDGETQYF.

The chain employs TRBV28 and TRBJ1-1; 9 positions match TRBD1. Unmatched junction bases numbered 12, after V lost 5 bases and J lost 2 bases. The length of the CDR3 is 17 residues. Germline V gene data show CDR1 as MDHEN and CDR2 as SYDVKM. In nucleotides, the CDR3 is TGTGCCAGCAGTAATTATAGAGGGACAGGGACCAACACTGAAGCTTTCTTT. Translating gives CASSNYRGTGTNTEAFF.